The 14 T cell receptor beta chains in this list originate from one sample, sequenced in a study of vaccination effects on CD4 cells after COVID-19. Within the ViraFEST assay, antigen-specific CD4+ T cells underwent expansion with viral peptide pools prior to sequencing. Subsequent to a culture period of more than 8 days, CD4+ T cells were isolated. Among the vaccine recipients, none had a prior SARS-CoV-2 infection, and nucleocapsid antibodies were negative. Repertoires were generated with immunoSEQ multiplex PCR, while TCRdb's copy carries only in-frame clones and drops some. The sample consists of around 63,000 clones, over 70% of them appearing once. The antigens of these receptors remain unknown. The source was CD4+ T cells from PBMCs cultured with HCoV-OC43 spike peptides, collected before COVID-19 vaccination. Noted subset: HCoV-OC43 spike overlapping peptide pool stimulation. Receptor source: a human donor who received a COVID-19 vaccine.

This clone has just a few counts. V and J are TRBV6-5 and TRBJ1-2, with TRBD1 matching 10 bases. Germline CDR1 is MNHEY and CDR2 is SVGAGI. The CDR3 is 15 amino acids. V was pared by 6 bases and J by 3 bases, with 7 bases of the junction left unmatched. Here the CDR3 reads CASSAGQGRYYGYTF. The DNA for the CDR3 is TGTGCCAGCAGCGCGGGACAGGGGCGGTACTATGGCTACACCTTC.

This chain joins TRBV5-6 and TRBJ2-3, with 11 bases fitting TRBD2. There are 15 residues in the CDR3. Per the germline V gene, CDR1 is SGHDT and CDR2 is YYEEEE. V lost 4 bases to trimming and J lost 5 bases; unmatched junction nucleotides: 6. The CDR3 sequence is CASSLISGGVDTQYF. CDR3 DNA sequence: TGTGCCAGCAGCCTAATTAGCGGGGGGGTAGATACGCAGTATTTT.

The chain employs TRBV5-5 and TRBJ1-6; 9 bases are a match to TRBD1. The CDR3 loop spans 15 amino acids. Germline V gene data show CDR1 as SGHKS and CDR2 as YYEKEE (reference sequence). Germline trimming cut 1 base from V and 14 bases from J; bases unmatched to any gene: 10. The CDR3 region has the DNA TGTGCCAGCAGCTTGTATGGGACAGGGCGGCCCACCCTCCACTTT. This codes for CASSLYGTGRPTLHF.

The chain employs TRBV7-9 and TRBJ1-3; D is undetermined. Trimming took 4 bases from V and 0 from J, leaving 10 bases between them. CDR1 and CDR2 (germline): SEHNR, FQNEAQ (reference sequence). The CDR3 has 15 residues. The CDR3, as DNA: TGTGCCAGCAGCTCCTTAGCCTTCTCTGGAAACACCATATATTTT. It specifies CASSSLAFSGNTIYF. Together with reference TRBV7-9 and TRBJ1-3, the CDR3 gives the full variable domain: DTGVSQNPRHKITKRGQNVTFRCDPISEHNRLYWYRQTLGQGPEFLTYFQNEAQLEKSRLLSDRFSAERPKGSFSTLEIQRTEQGDSAMYLCASSSLAFSGNTIYFGEGSWLTVV.

The rearrangement joins TRBV5-1 to TRBJ2-5; 12 bases fit TRBD2. Germline V gives CDR1 SGHRS, CDR2 YFSETQ. The CDR3 contains 16 residues. V gave up 4 bases and J gave up 4 bases; unmatched junction bases: 8. CDR3 sequence: CASSAWTSGVGETQYF. The CDR3 DNA reads TGCGCCAGCAGCGCCTGGACTAGCGGGGTGGGAGAGACCCAGTACTTC.

This clone has a single count. The chain carries TRBV7-9 and TRBJ2-1; 12 nucleotides match TRBD2. Germline CDR1 reads SEHNR; CDR2 reads FQNEAQ (reference sequence). This CDR3 region has 16 residues. J gave up 7 bases and V 2 bases, and 6 bases lay outside the gene matches. This CDR3 is CASSLRLAGGRNEQFF. The CDR3 DNA follows: TGTGCCAGCAGCTTAAGGCTAGCGGGGGGGAGGAATGAGCAGTTCTTC.

The chain couples TRBV28 to TRBJ2-2, with a weak D call TRBD1 (6 bases). The CDR3 runs 14 residues. The germline V and J ends were trimmed by 2 bases and 7 bases, with 11 bases remaining between them. Germline V lookup: CDR1 MDHEN, CDR2 SYDVKM. CDR3 coding DNA: TGTGCCAGCAGTTTAAGGACAGAGTTCGGGGAGCTGTTTTTT. It is translated as CASSLRTEFGELFF. Looking up the rest from reference TRBV28 and TRBJ2-2 gives the full variable domain: DVKVTQSSRYLVKRTGEKVFLECVQDMDHENMFWYRQDPGLGLRLIYFSYDVKMKEKGDIPEGYSVSREKKERFSLILESASTNQTSMYLCASSLRTEFGELFFGEGSRLTVL.

This chain connects TRBV24-1 to TRBJ2-5; 8 bases match TRBD2. CDR3 length: 17 amino acids. Germline CDR1 reads KGHDR; CDR2 reads SFDVKD. Trimming removed 3 bases from V and 4 bases from J; junction bases left unmatched: 12. The CDR3 nucleotides read TGTGCCACCAGTGATCCCCGTGGCGGGGGGCCTTTAGAGACCCAGTACTTC. This encodes CATSDPRGGGPLETQYF.

The CDR3 loop reads CASTGDRLFGSEQFF. CDR3 DNA: TGTGCCAGCACTGGGGACAGGCTGTTTGGTAGTGAGCAGTTCTTC. This rearrangement joins TRBV2 to TRBJ2-1, with 8 nucleotides matching TRBD1. J lost 9 bases, V lost 7 bases, and 14 bases had no gene match. CDR1 and CDR2 (germline): SNHLY, FYNNEI. The CDR3 runs to 15 residues.

The gene calls are TRBV6-4 and TRBJ2-2; D not certain. There are 16 residues in the CDR3. Germline V gene lookup returns CDR1 MRHNA and CDR2 SNTAGT. V was pared by 3 bases and J by 1 base, with 12 bases between. CDR3 loop: CASSEYEAENTGELFF. In DNA form, the CDR3 reads TGTGCCAGCAGTGAATATGAGGCAGAGAACACCGGGGAGCTGTTTTTT.

This chain connects TRBV4-2 to TRBJ2-3, with D possibly TRBD2 on 6 matching bases. V was clipped by 1 base and J by 5 bases, with 13 bases between them. The CDR3 extends over 15 amino acids. The germline V gene has CDR1 LGHNA and CDR2 YNFKEQ. The CDR3 protein is CASSQVGREEDTQYF. DNA for the CDR3: TGTGCCAGCAGCCAAGTGGGCAGGGAGGAAGATACGCAGTATTTT.

The V call is TRBV5-1, the J call TRBJ2-3; D call uncertain. Germline V lookup: CDR1 SGHRS, CDR2 YFSETQ. V was shortened by 1 base and J by 0 bases, with 9 bases between the two germline ends. The length of the CDR3 is 15 residues. In DNA, the CDR3 is TGCGCCAGCAGCTTGCCGTTAGACAGCACAGATACGCAGTATTTT. Its translation: CASSLPLDSTDTQYF.

V is TRBV6-5 and J is TRBJ2-3, with TRBD2 matching 8 bases. CDR3 length: 15 amino acids. Germline values: CDR1 MNHEY, CDR2 SVGAGI. Losses at the gene ends were 6 bases for V and 5 bases for J; bases not matched to a gene: 10. CDR3 in amino acids: CASRPRGGRVDTQYF. For the CDR3, the DNA is TGTGCCAGCAGACCACGGGGGGGCCGAGTAGATACGCAGTATTTT.

Only a few counts were recorded for this clone. The gene calls are TRBV27 and TRBJ2-1; TRBD2 matches 10 bases. The CDR3 is made up of 15 amino acids. J lost 5 bases, V lost 7 bases, and 8 bases had no gene match. Germline values: CDR1 MNHEY, CDR2 SMNVEV (reference sequence). The CDR3 spells CASTLKAGGHNEQFF. CDR3 sequence (DNA): TGTGCCAGCACCCTAAAAGCGGGGGGGCACAATGAGCAGTTCTTC.